Described below is a single T cell receptor beta chain sequence and its context. Seattle participants joined during active infection and were tracked over time. This sample was taken from a study of blood T cell repertoires in COVID-19. For the study at large: Whether acute or convalescent, the COVID-19 samples came from the United States, Italy and Spain.

CDR1 and CDR2 from the germline V gene are LNHDA and SQIVND (reference sequence). The CDR3 has 14 amino acids. Trimming pared 3 bases from V and 4 bases from J, leaving 12 bases between. Assay: immunoSEQ multiplex PCR; the TCRdb copy retains only in-frame clones and omits some. This table holds hundreds of thousands of clones, approximately 87% found once. This rearrangement joins TRBV19 to TRBJ1-2; a possible D gene is TRBD1 (5 bases). Sequencing was carried out using peripheral blood. This sequence was found in a woman aged 55-69 years with COVID-19, enrolled during active disease. The CDR3 here is CASSIGGIIYGYTF. The CDR3 DNA is TGTGCCAGTAGTATTGGGGGGATCATCTATGGCTACACCTTC.